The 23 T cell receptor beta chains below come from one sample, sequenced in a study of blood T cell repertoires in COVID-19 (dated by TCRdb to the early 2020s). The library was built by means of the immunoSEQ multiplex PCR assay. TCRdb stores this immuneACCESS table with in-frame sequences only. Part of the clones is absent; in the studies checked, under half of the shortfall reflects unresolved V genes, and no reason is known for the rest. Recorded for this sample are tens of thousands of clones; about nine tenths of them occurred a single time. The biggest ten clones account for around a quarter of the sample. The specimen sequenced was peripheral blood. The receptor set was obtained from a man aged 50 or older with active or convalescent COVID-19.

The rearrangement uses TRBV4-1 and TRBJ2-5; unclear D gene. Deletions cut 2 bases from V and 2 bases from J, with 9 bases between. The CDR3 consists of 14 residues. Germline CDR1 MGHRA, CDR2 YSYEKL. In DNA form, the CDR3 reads TGCGCCAGCAGCCAATTCGTCCGTCAAGAGACCCAGTACTTC. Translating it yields CASSQFVRQETQYF.

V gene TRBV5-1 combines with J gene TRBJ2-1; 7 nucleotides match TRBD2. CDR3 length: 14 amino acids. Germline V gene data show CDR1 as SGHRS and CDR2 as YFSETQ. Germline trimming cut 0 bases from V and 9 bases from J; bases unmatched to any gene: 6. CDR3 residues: CASSLVGRFGEQFF. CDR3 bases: TGCGCCAGCAGCTTGGTCGGGAGGTTCGGTGAGCAGTTCTTC.

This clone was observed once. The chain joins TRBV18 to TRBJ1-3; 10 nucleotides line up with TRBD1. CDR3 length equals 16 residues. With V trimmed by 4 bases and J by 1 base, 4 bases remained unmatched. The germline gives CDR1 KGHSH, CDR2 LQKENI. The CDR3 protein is CASSLRTGGSGNTIYF. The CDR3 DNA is TGTGCCAGCTCACTCAGGACAGGGGGTTCTGGAAACACCATATATTTT.

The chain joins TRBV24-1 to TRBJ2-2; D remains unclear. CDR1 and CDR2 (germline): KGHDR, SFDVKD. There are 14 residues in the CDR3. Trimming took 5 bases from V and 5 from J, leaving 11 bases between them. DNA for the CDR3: TGTGCCACCAGTGTCACCACTCGAACCGGGGAGCTGTTTTTT. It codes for CATSVTTRTGELFF.

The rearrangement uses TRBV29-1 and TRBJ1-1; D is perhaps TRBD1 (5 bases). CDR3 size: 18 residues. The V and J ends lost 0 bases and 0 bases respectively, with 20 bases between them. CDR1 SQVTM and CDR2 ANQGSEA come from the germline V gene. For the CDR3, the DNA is TGCAGCGTTGAAGATCCGGGGGGGAGAAATTTCCTGAACACTGAAGCTTTCTTT. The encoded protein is CSVEDPGGRNFLNTEAFF.

CDR3 coding DNA: TGTGCCAGCAGTTTAGGCCCAGGCAACCCACAAGAGACCCAGTACTTC. It yields the protein CASSLGPGNPQETQYF. V and J are TRBV27 and TRBJ2-5; D is ambiguous. The CDR3 has 16 residues. Trimming cost V 2 bases and J 2 bases, with 15 bases left between them. CDR1 is MNHEY, CDR2 SMNVEV, per germline (reference sequence).

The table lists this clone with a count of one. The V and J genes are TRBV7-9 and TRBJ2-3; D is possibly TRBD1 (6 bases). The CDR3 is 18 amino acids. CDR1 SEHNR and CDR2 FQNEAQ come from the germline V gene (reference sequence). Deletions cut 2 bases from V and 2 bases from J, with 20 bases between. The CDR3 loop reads CASSLKAGVSPSTDTQYF. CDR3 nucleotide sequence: TGTGCCAGCAGCTTAAAGGCAGGGGTCTCCCCGTCCACAGATACGCAGTATTTT.

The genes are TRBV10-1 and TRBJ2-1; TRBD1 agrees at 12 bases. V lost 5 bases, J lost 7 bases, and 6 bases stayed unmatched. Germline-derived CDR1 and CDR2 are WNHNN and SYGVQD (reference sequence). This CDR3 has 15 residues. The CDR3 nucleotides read TGCGCCAGCAGTCCCGGGACAGGGGGCTGGAATGAGCAGTTCTTC. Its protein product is CASSPGTGGWNEQFF.

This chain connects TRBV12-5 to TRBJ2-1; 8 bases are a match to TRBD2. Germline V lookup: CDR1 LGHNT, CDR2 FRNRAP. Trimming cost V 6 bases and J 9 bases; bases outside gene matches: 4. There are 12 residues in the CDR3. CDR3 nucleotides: TGTGCTAGTGGCATCGCGGGAGGTGAGCAGTTCTTC. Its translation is CASGIAGGEQFF.

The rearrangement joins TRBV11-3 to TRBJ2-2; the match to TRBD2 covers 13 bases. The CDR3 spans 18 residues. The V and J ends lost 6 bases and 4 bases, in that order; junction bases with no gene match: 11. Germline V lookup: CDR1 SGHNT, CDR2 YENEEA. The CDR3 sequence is CASRKGFTSGGATGELFF. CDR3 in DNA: TGTGCCAGCAGAAAAGGGTTCACTAGCGGGGGGGCCACCGGGGAGCTGTTTTTT. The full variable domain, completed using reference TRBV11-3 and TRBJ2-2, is EAGVVQSPRYKIIEKKQPVAFWCNPISGHNTLYWYLQNLGQGPELLIRYENEEAVDDSQLPKDRFSAERLKGVDSTLKIQPAELGDSAVYLCASRKGFTSGGATGELFFGEGSRLTVL.

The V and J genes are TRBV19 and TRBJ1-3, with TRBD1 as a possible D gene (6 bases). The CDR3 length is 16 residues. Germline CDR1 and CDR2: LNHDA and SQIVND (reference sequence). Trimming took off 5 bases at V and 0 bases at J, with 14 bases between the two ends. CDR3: CASSQGQRNSGNTIYF. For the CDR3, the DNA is TGTGCCAGTAGTCAAGGACAGCGCAACTCTGGAAACACCATATATTTT.

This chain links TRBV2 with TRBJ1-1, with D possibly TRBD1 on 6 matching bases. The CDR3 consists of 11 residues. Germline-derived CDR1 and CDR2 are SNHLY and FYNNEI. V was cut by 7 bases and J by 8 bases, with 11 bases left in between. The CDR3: CASTGGREAFF. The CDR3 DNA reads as TGTGCCAGCACCGGGGGGCGAGAAGCTTTCTTT.

The CDR3 sequence is CASSQGASGSFWQFF. DNA of the CDR3: TGTGCCAGCAGCCAAGGGGCTAGCGGGTCGTTTTGGCAGTTCTTC. The rearrangement uses TRBV3-1 (or the pseudogene TRBV3-2) and TRBJ2-1, with TRBD2 identical over 8 bases. The CDR3 length is 15 residues. CDR1 and CDR2 from the germline V gene are LGHDT and YNNKEL (reference sequence). With V trimmed by 1 base and J by 12 bases, 11 bases remained unmatched.

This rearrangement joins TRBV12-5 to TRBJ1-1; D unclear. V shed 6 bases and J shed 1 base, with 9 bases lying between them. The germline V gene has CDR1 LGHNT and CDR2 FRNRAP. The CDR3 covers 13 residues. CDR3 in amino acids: CASGKEPNTEAFF. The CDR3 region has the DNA TGTGCTAGTGGAAAGGAGCCGAACACTGAAGCTTTCTTT.

As DNA, the CDR3 is TGTGCCAGCAGTCCCTCGACAGGAGACAATCAGCCCCAGCATTTT. Its translation is CASSPSTGDNQPQHF. This chain joins TRBV28 and TRBJ1-5; D is possibly TRBD1 (6 bases). Trimming left V 5 bases short and J 3 bases short, with 14 bases between. Germline V lookup: CDR1 MDHEN, CDR2 SYDVKM. CDR3 length: 15 residues. Filled out from reference TRBV28 and TRBJ1-5, the complete variable domain reads DVKVTQSSRYLVKRTGEKVFLECVQDMDHENMFWYRQDPGLGLRLIYFSYDVKMKEKGDIPEGYSVSREKKERFSLILESASTNQTSMYLCASSPSTGDNQPQHFGDGTRLSIL.

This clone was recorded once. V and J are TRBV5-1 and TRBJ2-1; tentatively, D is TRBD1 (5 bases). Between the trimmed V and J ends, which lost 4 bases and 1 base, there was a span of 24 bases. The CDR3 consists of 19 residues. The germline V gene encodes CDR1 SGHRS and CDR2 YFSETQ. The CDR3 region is CASSPAYQFSGNSYNEQFF. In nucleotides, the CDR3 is TGCGCCAGCAGCCCGGCCTATCAGTTCTCAGGGAATTCCTACAATGAGCAGTTCTTC.

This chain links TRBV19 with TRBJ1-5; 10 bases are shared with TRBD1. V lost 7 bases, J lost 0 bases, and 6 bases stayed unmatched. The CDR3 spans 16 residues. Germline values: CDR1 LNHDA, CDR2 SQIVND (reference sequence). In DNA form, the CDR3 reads TGTGCCAGTACAGACAGGGGGCTCTATAGCAATCAGCCCCAGCATTTT. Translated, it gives CASTDRGLYSNQPQHF.

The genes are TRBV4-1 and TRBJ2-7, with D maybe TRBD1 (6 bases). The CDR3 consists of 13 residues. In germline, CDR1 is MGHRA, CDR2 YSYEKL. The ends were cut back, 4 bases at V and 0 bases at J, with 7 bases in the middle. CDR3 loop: CASSLDSSYEQYF. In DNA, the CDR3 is TGCGCCAGCAGCCTGGACAGCTCCTACGAGCAGTACTTC.

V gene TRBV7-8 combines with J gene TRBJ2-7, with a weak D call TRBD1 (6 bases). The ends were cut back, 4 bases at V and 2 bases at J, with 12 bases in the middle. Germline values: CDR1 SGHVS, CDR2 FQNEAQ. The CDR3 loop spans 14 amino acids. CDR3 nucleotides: TGTGCCAGCAGCTCGAGGACAGCCACCTACGAGCAGTACTTC. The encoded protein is CASSSRTATYEQYF.

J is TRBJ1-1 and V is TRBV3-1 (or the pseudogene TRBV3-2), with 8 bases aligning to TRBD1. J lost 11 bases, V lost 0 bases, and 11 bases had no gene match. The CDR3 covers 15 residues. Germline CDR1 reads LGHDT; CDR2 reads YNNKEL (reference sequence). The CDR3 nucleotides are TGTGCCAGCAGCCAAGAGGGGACAGGACGTCTGAAGGCTTTCTTT. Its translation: CASSQEGTGRLKAFF.

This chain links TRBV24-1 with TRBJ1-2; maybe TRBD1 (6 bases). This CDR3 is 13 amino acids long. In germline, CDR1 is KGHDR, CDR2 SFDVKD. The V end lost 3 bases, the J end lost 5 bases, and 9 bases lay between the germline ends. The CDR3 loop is CATSDLQGYGYTF. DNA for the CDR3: TGTGCCACCAGTGATCTTCAGGGGTATGGCTACACCTTC.

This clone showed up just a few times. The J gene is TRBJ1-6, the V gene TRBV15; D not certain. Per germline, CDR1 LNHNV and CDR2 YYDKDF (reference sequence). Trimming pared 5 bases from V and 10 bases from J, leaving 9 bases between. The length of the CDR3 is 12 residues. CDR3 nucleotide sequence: TGTGCCACCAGCTCGCGGGGATCACCCCTCCACTTT. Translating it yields CATSSRGSPLHF.

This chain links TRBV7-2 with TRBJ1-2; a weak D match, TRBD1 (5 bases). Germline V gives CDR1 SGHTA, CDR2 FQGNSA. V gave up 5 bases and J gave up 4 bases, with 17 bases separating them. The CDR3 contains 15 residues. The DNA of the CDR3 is TGTGCCAGCAGCCCCTCTTTAGGGGCGAGCTATGGCTACACCTTC. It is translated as CASSPSLGASYGYTF.